A selection of T cell receptor beta chains follows, all from one sample in a study of a mutant IDH1 vaccine in newly diagnosed glioma. Their specific antigens are unknown. Sequenced by immunoSEQ multiplex PCR; TCRdb stores in-frame clones only, minus some. This sample carries tens of thousands of clones, 70% to 90% of them seen once, and the ten largest clones take roughly 5.6%. The material was PBMCs, obtained from a glioma patient whose treatment included an IDH1 peptide vaccine. These receptors came from a man in his forties or fifties with glioma. The CDR3 runs from the conserved cysteine through the conserved F or W. The D gene is left open where the match is weak. Only part of the rows carry a size: once, few, many, or a class if the clone is expanded.

v_gene	d_gene	abundance	len	j_gene	CDR3aa	CDR3nt
TRBV7-9	TRBD2	-	17	TRBJ2-1	CASSQGALAGRYNEQFF	TGTGCCAGCAGCCAGGGCGCCCTAGCGGGAAGGTACAATGAGCAGTTCTTC
TRBV2	TRBD2	-	18	TRBJ2-2	CASSELAGGKLKTGELFF	TGTGCCAGCAGTGAACTAGCGGGGGGTAAATTGAAGACCGGGGAGCTGTTTTTT
TRBV6-5	TRBD1	many	15	TRBJ1-6	CASSSQRQGRSPLHF	TGTGCCAGCAGTTCCCAACGACAGGGAAGGTCACCCCTCCACTTT
TRBV4-2	-	-	17	TRBJ1-5	CASSQEGGRQSGRPQHF	TGTGCCAGCAGCCAAGAAGGGGGGCGACAGAGCGGACGGCCCCAGCATTTT
TRBV6-5	-	-	15	TRBJ2-1	CASSYLAAAYNEQFF	TGTGCCAGCAGTTACTTAGCGGCCGCCTACAATGAGCAGTTCTTC
TRBV30	-	few	13	TRBJ1-5	CAWSGEQNQPQHF	TGTGCCTGGAGTGGGGAGCAAAATCAGCCCCAGCATTTT
TRBV6-4	-	once	13	TRBJ1-2	CASSAEAWAGYTF	TGTGCCAGCAGTGCCGAAGCCTGGGCGGGCTACACCTTC
TRBV7-3	-	-	16	TRBJ1-5	CASSLRATVPIGPQHF	TGTGCCAGCAGCTTAAGGGCAACAGTCCCAATCGGGCCCCAGCATTTT
TRBV7-8	-	-	11	TRBJ2-3	CASSSPDTQYF	TGTGCCAGCAGCTCCCCAGATACGCAGTATTTT
TRBV27	TRBD1	-	16	TRBJ1-6	CASKDRAGGSHSPLHF	TGTGCCAGCAAGGACAGGGCCGGCGGCTCGCATTCACCCCTCCACTTT
TRBV2	-	-	14	TRBJ1-2	CASRGSSGSYGYTF	TGTGCCAGCAGGGGCAGCTCGGGTAGCTATGGCTACACCTTC
TRBV5-1	-	once	16	TRBJ1-4	CASSLAGGLANEKLFF	TGCGCCAGCAGCTTGGCCGGTGGCTTAGCTAATGAAAAACTGTTTTTT
TRBV18	TRBD1	-	17	TRBJ2-1	CASSPPMGQGSYNEQFF	TGTGCCAGCTCACCACCGATGGGACAGGGCTCCTACAATGAGCAGTTCTTC
TRBV28	-	-	14	TRBJ2-7	CASSLQGKSYEQYF	TGTGCCAGCAGTTTGCAGGGGAAGTCCTACGAGCAGTACTTC
TRBV19	-	-	13	TRBJ2-3	CASSIAAPDTQYF	TGTGCCAGTAGTATAGCCGCTCCAGATACGCAGTATTTT
TRBV4-3	TRBD2	-	15	TRBJ2-5	CASSQGLAGGTTQYF	TGCGCCAGCAGCCAGGGACTAGCGGGAGGGACCACCCAGTACTTC
TRBV4-2	-	-	15	TRBJ1-4	CASSPTGTTNEKLFF	TGTGCCAGCAGCCCGACCGGTACAACTAATGAAAAACTGTTTTTT
TRBV6-5	-	-	14	TRBJ2-7	CASSDGPGAYEQYF	TGTGCCAGCAGTGACGGCCCCGGGGCATACGAGCAGTACTTC
TRBV9	-	-	14	TRBJ2-2	CASSRSRVAGELFF	TGTGCCAGCAGTCGATCCAGGGTCGCCGGGGAGCTGTTTTTT
TRBV9	-	-	16	TRBJ2-7	CASSVLPDMLSYEQYF	TGTGCCAGCAGCGTTCTCCCGGATATGCTCTCCTACGAGCAGTACTTC
TRBV19	TRBD1	-	14	TRBJ2-1	CASSQGTAYNEQFF	TGTGCCAGTAGTCAAGGGACAGCCTACAATGAGCAGTTCTTC
TRBV6-1	TRBD1	-	13	TRBJ1-4	CASSEATGGKLFF	TGTGCCAGCAGTGAAGCAACAGGGGGGAAGTTGTTTTTT
TRBV28	-	few	13	TRBJ2-7	CASRLAEGYEQYF	TGTGCCAGCAGGCTTGCGGAGGGCTACGAGCAGTACTTC
TRBV5-1	-	-	15	TRBJ1-2	CASSLIEGGTYGYTF	TGCGCCAGCAGCTTGATAGAGGGTGGGACTTATGGCTACACCTTC
TRBV29-1	-	-	14	TRBJ1-2	CSIWDGGVNYGYTF	TGCAGCATTTGGGATGGGGGGGTTAACTATGGCTACACCTTC